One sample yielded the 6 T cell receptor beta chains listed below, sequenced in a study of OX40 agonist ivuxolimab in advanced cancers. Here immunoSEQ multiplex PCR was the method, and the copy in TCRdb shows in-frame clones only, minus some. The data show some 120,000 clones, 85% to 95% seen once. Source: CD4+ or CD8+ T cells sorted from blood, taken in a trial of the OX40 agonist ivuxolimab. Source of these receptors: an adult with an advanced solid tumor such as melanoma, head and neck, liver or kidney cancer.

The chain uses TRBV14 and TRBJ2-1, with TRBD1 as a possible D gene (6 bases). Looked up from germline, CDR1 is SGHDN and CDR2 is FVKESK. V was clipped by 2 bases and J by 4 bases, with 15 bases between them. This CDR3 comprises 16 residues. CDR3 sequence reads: CASSQKLQGIYNEQFF. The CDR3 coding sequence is TGTGCCAGCAGCCAAAAGTTGCAGGGGATATACAATGAGCAGTTCTTC.

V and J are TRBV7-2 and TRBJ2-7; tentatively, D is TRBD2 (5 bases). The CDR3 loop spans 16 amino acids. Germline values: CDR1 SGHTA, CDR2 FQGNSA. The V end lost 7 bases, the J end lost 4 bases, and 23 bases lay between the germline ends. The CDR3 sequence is CASNEGSERASYEQYF. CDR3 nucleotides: TGTGCCAGCAACGAAGGTAGCGAGAGGGCCTCTTACGAGCAGTACTTC.

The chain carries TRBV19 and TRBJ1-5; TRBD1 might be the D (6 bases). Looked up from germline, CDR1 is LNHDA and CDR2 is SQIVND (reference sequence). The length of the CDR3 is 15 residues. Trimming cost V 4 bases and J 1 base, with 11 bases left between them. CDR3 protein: CASSTTGPSNQPQHF. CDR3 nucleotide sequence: TGTGCCAGTAGTACTACAGGGCCGAGCAATCAGCCCCAGCATTTT.

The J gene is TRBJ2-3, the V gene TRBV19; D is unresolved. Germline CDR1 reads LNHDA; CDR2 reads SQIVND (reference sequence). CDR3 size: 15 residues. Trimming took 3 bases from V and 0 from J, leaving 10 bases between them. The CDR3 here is CASSMMSASTDTQYF. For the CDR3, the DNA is TGTGCCAGTAGTATGATGTCCGCCAGCACAGATACGCAGTATTTT.

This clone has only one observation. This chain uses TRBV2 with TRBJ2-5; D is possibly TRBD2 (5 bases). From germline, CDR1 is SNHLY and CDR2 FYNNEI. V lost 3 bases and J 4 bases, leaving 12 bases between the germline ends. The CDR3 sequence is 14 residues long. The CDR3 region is CASSEWEFRETQYF. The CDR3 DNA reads TGTGCCAGCAGTGAGTGGGAGTTTCGAGAGACCCAGTACTTC.

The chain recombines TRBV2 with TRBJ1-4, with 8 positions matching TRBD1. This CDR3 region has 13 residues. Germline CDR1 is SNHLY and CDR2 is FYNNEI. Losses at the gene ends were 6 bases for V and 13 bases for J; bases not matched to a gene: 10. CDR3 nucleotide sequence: TGTGCCAGCAGACAGGGGGGCCCCGAGGGACTGTTTTTT. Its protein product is CASRQGGPEGLFF.